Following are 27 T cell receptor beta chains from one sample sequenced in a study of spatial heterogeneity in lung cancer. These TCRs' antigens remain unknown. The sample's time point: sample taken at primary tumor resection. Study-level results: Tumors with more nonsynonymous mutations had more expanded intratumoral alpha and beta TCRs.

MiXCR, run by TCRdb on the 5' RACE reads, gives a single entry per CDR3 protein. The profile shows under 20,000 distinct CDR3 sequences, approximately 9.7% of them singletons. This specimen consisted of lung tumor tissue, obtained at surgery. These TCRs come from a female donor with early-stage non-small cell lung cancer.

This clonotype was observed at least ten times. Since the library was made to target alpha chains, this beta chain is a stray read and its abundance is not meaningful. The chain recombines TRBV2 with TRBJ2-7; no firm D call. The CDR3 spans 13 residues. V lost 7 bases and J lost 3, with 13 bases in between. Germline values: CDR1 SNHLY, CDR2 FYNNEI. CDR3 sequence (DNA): TGTGCCAGCAAGGAGACATCCGTCTACGAGCAGTACTTC. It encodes CASKETSVYEQYF.

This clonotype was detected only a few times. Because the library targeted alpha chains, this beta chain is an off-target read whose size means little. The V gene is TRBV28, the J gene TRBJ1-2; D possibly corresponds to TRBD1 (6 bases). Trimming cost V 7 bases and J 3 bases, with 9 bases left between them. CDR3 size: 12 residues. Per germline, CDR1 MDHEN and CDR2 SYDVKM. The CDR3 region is CASKGQHYGYTF. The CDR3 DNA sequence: TGTGCCAGCAAAGGACAGCACTATGGCTACACCTTC.

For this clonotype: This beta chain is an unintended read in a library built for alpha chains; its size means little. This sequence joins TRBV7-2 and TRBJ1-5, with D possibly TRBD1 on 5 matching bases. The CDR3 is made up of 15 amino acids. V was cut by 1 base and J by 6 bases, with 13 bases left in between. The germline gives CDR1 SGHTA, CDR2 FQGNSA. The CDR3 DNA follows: TGTGCCAGCAGCTTAGGAAGGGGAACGGGTCAGCCCCAGCATTTT. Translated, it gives CASSLGRGTGQPQHF.

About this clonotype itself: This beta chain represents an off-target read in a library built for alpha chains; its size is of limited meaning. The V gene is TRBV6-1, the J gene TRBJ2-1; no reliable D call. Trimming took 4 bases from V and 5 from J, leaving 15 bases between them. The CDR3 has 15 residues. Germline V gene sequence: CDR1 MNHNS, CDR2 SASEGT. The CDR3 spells CASSGWTGTDNEQFF. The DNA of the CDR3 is TGTGCCAGCAGTGGCTGGACGGGTACTGACAATGAGCAGTTCTTC.

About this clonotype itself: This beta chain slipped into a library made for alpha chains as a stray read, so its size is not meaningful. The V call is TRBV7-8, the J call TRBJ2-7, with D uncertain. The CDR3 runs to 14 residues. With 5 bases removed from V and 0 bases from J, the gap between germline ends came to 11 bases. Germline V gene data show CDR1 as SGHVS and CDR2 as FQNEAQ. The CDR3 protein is CASSPEAISYEQYF. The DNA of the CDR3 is TGTGCCAGCAGCCCAGAGGCCATCTCCTACGAGCAGTACTTC.

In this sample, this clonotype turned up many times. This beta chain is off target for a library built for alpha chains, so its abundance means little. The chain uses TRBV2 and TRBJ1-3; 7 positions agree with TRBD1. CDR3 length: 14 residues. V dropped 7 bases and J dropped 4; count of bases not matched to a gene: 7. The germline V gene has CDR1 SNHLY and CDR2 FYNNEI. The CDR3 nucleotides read TGTGCCAGCAAGATGGACAGGTTGGGAAACACCATATATTTT. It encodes CASKMDRLGNTIYF.

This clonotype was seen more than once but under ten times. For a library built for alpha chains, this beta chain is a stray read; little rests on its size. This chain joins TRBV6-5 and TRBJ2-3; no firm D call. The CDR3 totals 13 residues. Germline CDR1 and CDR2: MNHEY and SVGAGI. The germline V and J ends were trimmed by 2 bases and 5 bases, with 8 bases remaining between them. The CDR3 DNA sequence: TGTGCCAGCAGTTACGGGTTCGGAGATACGCAGTATTTT. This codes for CASSYGFGDTQYF.

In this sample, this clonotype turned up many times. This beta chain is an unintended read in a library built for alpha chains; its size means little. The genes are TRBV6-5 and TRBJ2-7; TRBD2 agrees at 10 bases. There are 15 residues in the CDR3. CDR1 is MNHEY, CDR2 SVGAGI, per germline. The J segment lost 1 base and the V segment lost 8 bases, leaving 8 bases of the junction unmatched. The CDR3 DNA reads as TGTGCCAGCGGTCGTAGCGGGGGGCTGTCCTACGAGCAGTACTTC. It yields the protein CASGRSGGLSYEQYF.

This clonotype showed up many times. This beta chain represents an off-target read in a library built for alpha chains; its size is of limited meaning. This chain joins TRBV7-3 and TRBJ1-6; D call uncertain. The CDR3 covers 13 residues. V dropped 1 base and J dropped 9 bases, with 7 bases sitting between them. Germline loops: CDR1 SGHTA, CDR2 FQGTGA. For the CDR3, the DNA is TGTGCCAGCAGCTTAATGCGGGTTTCACCCCTCCACTTT. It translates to CASSLMRVSPLHF.

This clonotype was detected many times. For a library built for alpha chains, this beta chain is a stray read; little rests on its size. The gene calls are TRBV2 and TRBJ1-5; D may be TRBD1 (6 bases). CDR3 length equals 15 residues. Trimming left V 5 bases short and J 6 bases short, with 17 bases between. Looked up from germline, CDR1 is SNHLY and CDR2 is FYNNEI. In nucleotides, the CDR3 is TGTGCCAGCAGTCCCAGCCCGGGGGGCGTTCAGCCCCAGCATTTT. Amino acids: CASSPSPGGVQPQHF.

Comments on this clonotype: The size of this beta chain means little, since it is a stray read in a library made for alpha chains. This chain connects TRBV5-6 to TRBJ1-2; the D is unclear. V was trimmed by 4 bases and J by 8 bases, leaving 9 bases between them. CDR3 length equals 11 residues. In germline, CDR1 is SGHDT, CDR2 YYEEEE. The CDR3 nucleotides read TGTGCCAGCAGCCGAGAATTAGGCTACACCTTC. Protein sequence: CASSRELGYTF. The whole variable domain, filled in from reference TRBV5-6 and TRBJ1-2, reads DAGVTQSPTHLIKTRGQQVTLRCSPKSGHDTVSWYQQALGQGPQFIFQYYEEEERQRGNFPDRFSGHQFPNYSSELNVNALLLGDSALYLCASSRELGYTFGSGTRLTVV.

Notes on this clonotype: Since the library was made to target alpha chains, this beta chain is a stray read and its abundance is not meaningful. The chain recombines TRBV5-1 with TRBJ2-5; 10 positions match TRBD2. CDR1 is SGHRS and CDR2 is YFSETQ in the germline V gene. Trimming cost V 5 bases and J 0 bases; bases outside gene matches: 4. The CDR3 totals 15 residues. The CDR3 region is CASRISGGYQETQYF. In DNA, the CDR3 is TGCGCCAGCAGAATTAGCGGGGGGTACCAAGAGACCCAGTACTTC.

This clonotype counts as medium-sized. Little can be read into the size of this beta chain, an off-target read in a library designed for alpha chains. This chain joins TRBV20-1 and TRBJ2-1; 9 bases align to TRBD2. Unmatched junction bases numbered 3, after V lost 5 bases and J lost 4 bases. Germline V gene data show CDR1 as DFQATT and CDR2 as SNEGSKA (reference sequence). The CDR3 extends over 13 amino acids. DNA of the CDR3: TGCAGTGCTGATAGCGGGGGTTACAATGAGCAGTTCTTC. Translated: CSADSGGYNEQFF.

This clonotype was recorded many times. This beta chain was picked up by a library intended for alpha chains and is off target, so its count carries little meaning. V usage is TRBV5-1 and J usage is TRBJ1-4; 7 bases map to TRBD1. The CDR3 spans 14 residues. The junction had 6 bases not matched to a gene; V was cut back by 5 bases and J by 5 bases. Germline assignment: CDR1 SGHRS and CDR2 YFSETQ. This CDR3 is CASSVGTENEKLFF. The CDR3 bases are TGCGCCAGCAGTGTCGGGACAGAGAATGAAAAACTGTTTTTT.

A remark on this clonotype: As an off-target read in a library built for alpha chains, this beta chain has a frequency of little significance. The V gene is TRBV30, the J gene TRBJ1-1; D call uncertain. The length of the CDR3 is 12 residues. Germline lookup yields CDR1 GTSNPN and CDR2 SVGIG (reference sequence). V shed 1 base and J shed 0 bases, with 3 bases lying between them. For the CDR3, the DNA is TGTGCCTGGAGTGCCGTGAACACTGAAGCTTTCTTT. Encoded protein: CAWSAVNTEAFF.

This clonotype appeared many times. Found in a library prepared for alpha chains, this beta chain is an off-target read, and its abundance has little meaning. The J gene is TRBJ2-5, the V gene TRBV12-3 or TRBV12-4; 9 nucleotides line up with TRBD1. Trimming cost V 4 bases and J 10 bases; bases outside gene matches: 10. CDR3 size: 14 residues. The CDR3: CASSSGLGQGDQYF. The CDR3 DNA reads TGTGCCAGCAGTTCGGGACTGGGACAGGGAGACCAGTACTTC.

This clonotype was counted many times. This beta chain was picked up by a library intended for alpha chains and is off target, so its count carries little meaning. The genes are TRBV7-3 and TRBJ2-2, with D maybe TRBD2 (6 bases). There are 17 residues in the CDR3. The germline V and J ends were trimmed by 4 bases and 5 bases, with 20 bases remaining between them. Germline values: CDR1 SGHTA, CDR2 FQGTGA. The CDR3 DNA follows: TGTGCCAGCAGCTCGAAATCGACGGGACTCAAGACCGGGGAGCTGTTTTTT. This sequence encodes CASSSKSTGLKTGELFF.

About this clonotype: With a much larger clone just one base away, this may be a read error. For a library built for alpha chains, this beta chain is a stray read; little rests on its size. The CDR3 spells CASSSGEDQPQHF. In nucleotides, the CDR3 is TGTGCCAGCTCATCGGGAGAGGATCAGCCCCAGCATTTT. This rearrangement joins TRBV18 to TRBJ1-5; D is uncertain. Germline V gene lookup returns CDR1 KGHSH and CDR2 LQKENI. The CDR3 contains 13 residues. V gave up 5 bases and J gave up 5 bases, with 10 bases separating them.

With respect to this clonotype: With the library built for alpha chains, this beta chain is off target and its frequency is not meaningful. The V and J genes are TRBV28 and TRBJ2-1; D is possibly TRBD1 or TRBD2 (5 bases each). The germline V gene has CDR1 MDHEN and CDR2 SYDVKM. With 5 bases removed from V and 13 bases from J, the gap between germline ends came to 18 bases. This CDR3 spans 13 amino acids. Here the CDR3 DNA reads TGTGCCAGCAGTCAGCTAGACCGGGACCGACAGTTCTTC. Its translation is CASSQLDRDRQFF.

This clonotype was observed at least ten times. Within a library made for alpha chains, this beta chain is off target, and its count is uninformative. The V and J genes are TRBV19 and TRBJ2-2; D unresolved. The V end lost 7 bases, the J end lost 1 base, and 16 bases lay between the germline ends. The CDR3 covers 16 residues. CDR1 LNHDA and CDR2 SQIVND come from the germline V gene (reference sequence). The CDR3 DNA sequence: TGTGCCAGTACCCAGACGGGCTACAGGAACACCGGGGAGCTGTTTTTT. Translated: CASTQTGYRNTGELFF.

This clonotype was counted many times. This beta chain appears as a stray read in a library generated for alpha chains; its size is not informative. Here the CDR3 DNA reads TGTGCCAGCAGCTTTTTGGACAATGAGCAGTTCTTC. Translated: CASSFLDNEQFF. The V gene is TRBV11-2, the J gene TRBJ2-1; unclear D gene. The CDR3 covers 12 residues. Germline loops: CDR1 SGHAT, CDR2 FQNNGV. V was pared by 3 bases and J by 5 bases, with 5 bases between.

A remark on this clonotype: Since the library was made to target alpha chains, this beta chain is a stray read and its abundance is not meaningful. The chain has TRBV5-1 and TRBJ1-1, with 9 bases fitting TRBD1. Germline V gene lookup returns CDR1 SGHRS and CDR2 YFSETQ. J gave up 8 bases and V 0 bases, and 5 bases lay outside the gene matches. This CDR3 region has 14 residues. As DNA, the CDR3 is TGCGCCAGCAGCTTGGCGGTGGGACAGGGAGAAGCTTTCTTT. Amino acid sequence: CASSLAVGQGEAFF.

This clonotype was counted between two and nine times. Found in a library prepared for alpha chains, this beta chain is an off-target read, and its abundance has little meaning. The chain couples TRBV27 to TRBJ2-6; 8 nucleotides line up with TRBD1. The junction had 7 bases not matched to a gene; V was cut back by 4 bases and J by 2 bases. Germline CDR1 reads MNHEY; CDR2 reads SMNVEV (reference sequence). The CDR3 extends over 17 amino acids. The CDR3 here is CASSSPGRGPGANVLTF. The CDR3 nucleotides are TGTGCCAGCAGTTCTCCGGGCAGGGGGCCTGGGGCCAACGTCCTGACTTTC.

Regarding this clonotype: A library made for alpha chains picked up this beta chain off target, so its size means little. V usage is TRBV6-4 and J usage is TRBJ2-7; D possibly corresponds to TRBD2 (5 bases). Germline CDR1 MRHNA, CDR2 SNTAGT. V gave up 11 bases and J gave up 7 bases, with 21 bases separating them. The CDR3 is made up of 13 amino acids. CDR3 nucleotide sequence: TGTGCCGGGATACTAACGGGGATTGGGGAGCAGTACTTC. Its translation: CAGILTGIGEQYF.

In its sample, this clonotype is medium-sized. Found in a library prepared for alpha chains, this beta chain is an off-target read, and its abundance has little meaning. CDR3 sequence: CASSPLPPFLKNIQYF. The CDR3 DNA reads TGTGCCAGCAGCCCGCTACCTCCCTTTTTAAAAAACATTCAGTACTTC. This rearrangement joins TRBV7-9 to TRBJ2-4; D is uncertain. The CDR3 is 16 amino acids. Germline assignment: CDR1 SEHNR and CDR2 FQNEAQ (reference sequence). Trimming stripped 5 bases from V and 4 bases from J, with 18 bases between.

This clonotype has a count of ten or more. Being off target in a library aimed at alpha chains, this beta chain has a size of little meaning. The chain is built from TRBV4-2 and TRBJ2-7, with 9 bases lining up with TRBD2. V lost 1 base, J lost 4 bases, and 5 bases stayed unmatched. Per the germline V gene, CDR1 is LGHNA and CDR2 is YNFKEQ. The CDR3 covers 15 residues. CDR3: CASSQVASGAYEQYF. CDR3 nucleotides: TGTGCCAGCAGCCAAGTTGCTAGCGGGGCTTACGAGCAGTACTTC.

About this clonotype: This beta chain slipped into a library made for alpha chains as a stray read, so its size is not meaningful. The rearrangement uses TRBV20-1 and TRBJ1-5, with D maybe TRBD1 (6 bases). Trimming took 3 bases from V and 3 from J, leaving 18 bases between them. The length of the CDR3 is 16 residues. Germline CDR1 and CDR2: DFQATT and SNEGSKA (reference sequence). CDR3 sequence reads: CSASGTGWSSNQPQHF. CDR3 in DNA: TGCAGTGCTAGCGGAACAGGGTGGAGCTCCAATCAGCCCCAGCATTTT.